The clone carrying this T cell receptor beta chain has a count of ten or more. Thyroid ultrasound, orbital computed tomography, clinical symptoms, and serum thyroxine and TRAb underpinned diagnoses. This specimen belongs to a study of T cells in Graves' hyperthyroidism and ophthalmopathy. From RNA transcripts, TCR beta CDR3 regions were amplified. Initially, a first-round RT-PCR of the TCR CDR3 employed the HTBI primer set. In TCRdb, the multiplex PCR reads were re-called with MiXCR into one record per CDR3 protein. The table records about 610,000 distinct CDR3 sequences, roughly 14% of them present only once. This receptor was taken from a woman in her thirties or forties with Graves' ophthalmopathy. Sequences were obtained from blood.

The CDR3 loop reads CSARVPGDTEAFF. The CDR3 DNA follows: TGCAGTGCTAGAGTGCCGGGGGACACTGAAGCTTTCTTT. The gene calls are TRBV20-1 and TRBJ1-1; D perhaps matches TRBD1 (5 bases). Germline lookup yields CDR1 DFQATT and CDR2 SNEGSKA (reference sequence). This CDR3 contains 13 residues. The V end lost 1 base, the J end lost 3 bases, and 9 bases lay between the germline ends.